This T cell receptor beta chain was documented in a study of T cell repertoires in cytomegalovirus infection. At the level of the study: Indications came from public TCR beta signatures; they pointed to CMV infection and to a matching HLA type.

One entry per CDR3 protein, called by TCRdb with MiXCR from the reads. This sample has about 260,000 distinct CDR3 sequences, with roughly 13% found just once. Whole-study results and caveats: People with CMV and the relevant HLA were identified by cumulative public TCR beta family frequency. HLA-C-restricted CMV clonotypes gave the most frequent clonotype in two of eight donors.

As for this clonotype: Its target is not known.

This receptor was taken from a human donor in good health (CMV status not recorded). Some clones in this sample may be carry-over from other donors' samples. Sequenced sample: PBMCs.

CDR3 region: CASSLSEGRGEQFF. CDR3 nucleotides: TGTGCCAGCAGCTTGAGTGAGGGGCGAGGTGAGCAGTTCTTC. The chain links TRBV5-4 to TRBJ2-1; either TRBD1 or TRBD2 may fit D (5 bases each). Trimming shortened V by 1 base and J by 9 bases, and 14 bases separated the two germline ends. CDR1 is SGHNT, CDR2 YYREEE, per germline (reference sequence). The CDR3 contains 14 residues.